This is a list of T cell receptor beta chains from one sample in a study of blood T cells in healthy people across ages. TCRdb called the 5' RACE reads again in MiXCR, with one record for every CDR3 protein. The profile shows approximately 690,000 distinct CDR3 sequences, around three fifths of them singletons. The sequencing input was blood. The receptors come from a man in his sixties in good health. Both conserved end residues are part of each CDR3. A D gene is named only where the DNA matches it firmly. Size tells how often a clone was seen (once, few, many) or the class of an expanded clone, and some rows leave it out.

D,V,J,size,DNA,CDR3
NA,TRBV6-2/TRBV6-3,TRBJ2-1,NA,TGTGCCAGCAGAAATGGTGGACAGACCGCGAATGAGCAGTTCTTC,CASRNGGQTANEQFF
NA,TRBV6-1,TRBJ1-4,NA,TGTGCCAGCAGTGAAGTGGGGATGGGAGTGAAACTGTTTTTT,CASSEVGMGVKLFF
NA,TRBV20-1,TRBJ2-5,few,TGCAGTGCCCCAATACAGGGTCAAGAGACCCAGTACTTC,CSAPIQGQETQYF
NA,TRBV20-1,TRBJ1-1,NA,TGCAATGCTAGAATTGGAAACGGGGGTTTCTTT,CNARIGNGGFF
NA,TRBV2,TRBJ2-7,NA,TGTGCCAGCAGTGTACAAATCTACGAGCAGTACTTC,CASSVQIYEQYF
TRBD2,TRBV11-2,TRBJ2-5,few,TGTGCCAGCGATAGAGGCGGGGGTGAGACCCAGTACTTC,CASDRGGGETQYF
NA,TRBV7-2,TRBJ2-1,few,TGTGCCAGCAGCTTATTTGCCAGGGGACGATCCTACAATGAGCAGTTCTTC,CASSLFARGRSYNEQFF
TRBD2,TRBV20-1,TRBJ2-5,few,TGCAGTGCTTGGACTAGCGCACAAGAGACCCAGTACTTC,CSAWTSAQETQYF
NA,TRBV6-2/TRBV6-3,TRBJ1-2,NA,TGTGCCAGCACTCGACAGGTGGCCTATGGCTACACCTTC,CASTRQVAYGYTF
NA,TRBV2,TRBJ2-6,few,TGTGCCAGCGGGGGACCTGGGGCCAACGTCCTGACTTTC,CASGGPGANVLTF
NA,TRBV4-1,TRBJ1-6,few,TGCGCCAGCAGCCAAGTGGGACGAGGAGACTCCTATAATTCACCCCTCCACTTT,CASSQVGRGDSYNSPLHF
NA,TRBV28,TRBJ2-1,NA,TGTGCCAGCAGTTTCGGGGCAGCTCAACAAGAGACCCAGTTCTTC,CASSFGAAQQETQFF
NA,TRBV5-5,TRBJ2-5,NA,TGTGCCAGCAGCGTGGACGTTATGGAGACCCAGTACTTC,CASSVDVMETQYF
NA,TRBV28,TRBJ2-1,once,TGTGCCAGCAGTTTATTGGGCCTTAGCTCCTACAATGAGCAGTTCTTC,CASSLLGLSSYNEQFF
TRBD2,TRBV5-1,TRBJ2-3,NA,TGCGCCAGCAGCGCGGGGGGGACTAGCGGCGTGGATACGCAGTATTTT,CASSAGGTSGVDTQYF
TRBD2,TRBV4-2,TRBJ2-3,few,TGTGCCAGCAGCCGAAGCGGGGAATTCGATACGCAGTATTTT,CASSRSGEFDTQYF
NA,TRBV25-1,TRBJ2-6,NA,TGTGCCAGCAGTGAATACGGCTCTGGGGCCAACGTCCTGACTTTC,CASSEYGSGANVLTF